One and the same sample provided the 18 T cell receptor beta chains below, sequenced in a study of memory CD4+ T cells and cytomegalovirus serostatus. The sort gate was single viable CD3+CD4+CD8-CD45RO+ cells for memory CD4+ T cells. Profiled with immunoSEQ multiplex PCR; TCRdb holds only in-frame clones, not every one. The sample holds around 50,000 clones, about 81% seen once. The sample was memory CD4+ T cells from blood. These receptor sequences come from an adult in good health and CMV-seronegative.

In this sample, this clone turned up once. V gene TRBV7-2 combines with J gene TRBJ2-1, with D perhaps TRBD1 or TRBD2 (5 bases each). Per germline, CDR1 SGHTA and CDR2 FQGNSA. The CDR3 extends over 16 amino acids. Trimming stripped 1 base from V and 4 bases from J, with 14 bases between. CDR3 sequence: CASSLDGTQRYNEQFF. The CDR3 DNA is TGTGCCAGCAGCTTAGATGGGACGCAGAGATACAATGAGCAGTTCTTC.

This CDR3 is CASIGGQGLREQYF. The DNA of the CDR3 is TGTGCCAGCATTGGGGGGCAGGGACTGCGCGAGCAGTACTTC. The chain uses TRBV6-1 and TRBJ2-7; D may match TRBD1 or TRBD2 (6 bases each). The V gene's germline CDR1 is MNHNS and CDR2 SASEGT. V dropped 7 bases and J dropped 6 bases, with 19 bases sitting between them. There are 14 residues in the CDR3.

The CDR3 DNA reads TGCGCCAGCAGCCAAGACGGGGACGGACGGGAGCAGTTCTTC. Protein product: CASSQDGDGREQFF. This rearrangement joins TRBV4-1 to TRBJ2-1; either TRBD1 or TRBD2 may supply D (5 bases each). Trimming stripped 0 bases from V and 10 bases from J, with 13 bases between. The CDR3 length is 14 residues. CDR1 and CDR2 (germline): MGHRA, YSYEKL.

The genes are TRBV7-8 and TRBJ1-1, with 9 bases lining up with TRBD1. Germline V gene sequence: CDR1 SGHVS, CDR2 FQNEAQ. V was pared by 3 bases and J by 5 bases, with 4 bases of the junction left unmatched. This CDR3 has 14 amino acids. The CDR3 is CASSFGTGRTEAFF. CDR3 nucleotides: TGTGCCAGCAGCTTTGGGACAGGGAGGACTGAAGCTTTCTTT.

The rearrangement uses TRBV7-3 and TRBJ2-7; D might be TRBD1 (6 bases). The V end was cut by 5 bases, the J end by 7 bases, with 18 bases between. The CDR3 totals 14 residues. Germline V lookup: CDR1 SGHTA, CDR2 FQGTGA. This CDR3 is CASSRAGAGEEQYF. CDR3 nucleotides: TGTGCCAGCAGCCGCGCTGGGGCAGGGGAAGAGCAGTACTTC.

This sequence joins TRBV11-1 and TRBJ2-3; D is possibly TRBD2 (5 bases). The CDR3 has 15 residues. CDR1 SGHAT and CDR2 FQDESV come from the germline V gene (reference sequence). Trimming took off 5 bases at V and 1 base at J, with 13 bases between the two ends. CDR3 protein: CASSAGGWGTDTQYF. For the CDR3, the DNA is TGTGCCAGCAGCGCAGGAGGTTGGGGCACAGATACGCAGTATTTT. Looking up the rest from reference TRBV11-1 and TRBJ2-3 gives the full variable domain: EAEVAQSPRYKITEKSQAVAFWCDPISGHATLYWYRQILGQGPELLVQFQDESVVDDSQLPKDRFSAERLKGVDSTLKIQPAELGDSAMYLCASSAGGWGTDTQYFGPGTRLTVL.

The rearrangement links TRBV11-3 to TRBJ1-1, with 9 bases identical to TRBD1. The J segment lost 7 bases and the V segment lost 4 bases, leaving 4 bases of the junction unmatched. Germline CDR1 and CDR2: SGHNT and YENEEA. The CDR3 sequence is 13 residues long. The CDR3 nucleotides are TGTGCCAGCAGCTCTTCGACAGGGGGTGAAGCTTTCTTT. Its protein is CASSSSTGGEAFF.

This chain links TRBV7-2 with TRBJ1-1; 7 bases are shared with TRBD1. Germline V CDR1 and CDR2: SGHTA, FQGNSA. J was trimmed by 3 bases and V by 2 bases; bases with no gene match: 12. This CDR3 contains 17 residues. CDR3 region: CASSLRRQGVRDTEAFF. CDR3 nucleotides: TGTGCCAGCAGCTTAAGGAGGCAGGGGGTTAGGGACACTGAAGCTTTCTTT.

This clone showed up just a few times. The CDR3 region is CASSLMRNEQFF. The CDR3 DNA reads as TGTGCCAGCAGCTTGATGAGGAATGAGCAGTTCTTC. The chain links TRBV11-3 to TRBJ2-1; no definite D call. Trimming took 3 bases from V and 7 from J, leaving 7 bases between them. Germline CDR1 reads SGHNT; CDR2 reads YENEEA. This CDR3 has 12 amino acids.

This clone has a handful of counts. The chain combines TRBV27 with TRBJ2-1; 7 nucleotides agree with TRBD2. Germline CDR1 reads MNHEY; CDR2 reads SMNVEV (reference sequence). There are 16 residues in the CDR3. Trimming took 6 bases from V and 3 from J; bases not matched to a gene: 11. The CDR3 DNA sequence: TGTGCCAGCAGCCTCATCCCGGGGAGGGGCTACAATGAGCAGTTCTTC. Its translation is CASSLIPGRGYNEQFF.

CDR3 region: CASSHNLVGEQFF. DNA for the CDR3: TGTGCCAGCAGCCATAACCTAGTAGGTGAGCAGTTCTTC. The chain uses TRBV4-2 and TRBJ2-1, with D hard to call. The CDR3 covers 13 residues. Germline values: CDR1 LGHNA, CDR2 YNFKEQ. Trimming removed 3 bases from V and 9 bases from J, with 12 bases in between.

The CDR3: CASSGGQGKKLFF. Here the CDR3 DNA reads TGCGCCAGCAGCGGCGGACAGGGTAAAAAACTGTTTTTT. The chain joins TRBV5-1 to TRBJ1-4; 8 bases agree with TRBD1. The germline V gene has CDR1 SGHRS and CDR2 YFSETQ. With V trimmed by 4 bases and J by 9 bases, 5 bases remained unmatched. The CDR3 is made up of 13 amino acids.

The V gene is TRBV6-5, the J gene TRBJ2-6; TRBD1 might be the D (6 bases). Germline V gene lookup returns CDR1 MNHEY and CDR2 SVGAGI. Trimming removed 3 bases from V and 2 bases from J, with 8 bases in between. The CDR3 length is 15 residues. The DNA of the CDR3 is TGTGCCAGCAGTTATTACAGGGCTGGGGCCAACGTCCTGACTTTC. Its protein product is CASSYYRAGANVLTF.

This chain connects TRBV15 to TRBJ2-3; D may be TRBD2 (5 bases). Looked up from germline, CDR1 is LNHNV and CDR2 is YYDKDF (reference sequence). The CDR3 extends over 17 amino acids. V was trimmed by 4 bases and J by 2 bases, leaving 19 bases between them. CDR3 DNA sequence: TGTGCCACCAGCATGCCGGGAAGGACTCGACTCACAGATACGCAGTATTTT. Translating gives CATSMPGRTRLTDTQYF.

This clone appeared a single time. The rearrangement uses TRBV5-6 and TRBJ1-5; D gene ambiguous. The CDR3 has 16 residues. Germline V gene lookup returns CDR1 SGHDT and CDR2 YYEEEE. The V end lost 1 base, the J end lost 0 bases, and 11 bases lay between the germline ends. CDR3 nucleotide sequence: TGTGCCAGCAGCTTGAAGGCAGATAATAGCAATCAGCCCCAGCATTTT. Protein: CASSLKADNSNQPQHF. Variable domain in full (rest from reference TRBV5-6 and TRBJ1-5): DAGVTQSPTHLIKTRGQQVTLRCSPKSGHDTVSWYQQALGQGPQFIFQYYEEEERQRGNFPDRFSGHQFPNYSSELNVNALLLGDSALYLCASSLKADNSNQPQHFGDGTRLSIL.

V gene TRBV7-9 combines with J gene TRBJ1-5; perhaps TRBD1 as D (5 bases). Germline-derived CDR1 and CDR2 are SEHNR and FQNEAQ (reference sequence). Trimming stripped 7 bases from V and 7 bases from J, with 17 bases between. The CDR3 is made up of 14 amino acids. In DNA form, the CDR3 reads TGTGCCAGCACCGAACAAGGGGCGGGACAGCCCCAGCATTTT. Translated: CASTEQGAGQPQHF.

The chain joins TRBV29-1 to TRBJ1-2; no firm D call. The CDR3 spans 13 residues. CDR1 and CDR2 from the germline V gene are SQVTM and ANQGSEA. V lost 1 base, J lost 4 bases, and 10 bases lay in between. CDR3: CSVEGHSSYGYTF. DNA for the CDR3: TGCAGCGTTGAAGGGCACAGCTCCTATGGCTACACCTTC. Variable domain in full (rest from reference TRBV29-1 and TRBJ1-2): SAVISQKPSRDICQRGTSLTIQCQVDSQVTMMFWYRQQPGQSLTLIATANQGSEATYESGFVIDKFPISRPNLTFSTLTVSNMSPEDSSIYLCSVEGHSSYGYTFGSGTRLTVV.

This clone was recorded a few times. V usage is TRBV7-2 and J usage is TRBJ2-1; 7 positions match TRBD2. V dropped 5 bases and J dropped 4; count of bases not matched to a gene: 5. The CDR3 contains 14 residues. CDR1 and CDR2 from the germline V gene are SGHTA and FQGNSA. This CDR3 is CASSRLAGYNEQFF. Written as DNA, the CDR3 is TGTGCCAGCAGCCGACTAGCTGGATACAATGAGCAGTTCTTC. The full variable domain, in which reference TRBV7-2 and TRBJ2-1 provide the parts outside the CDR3, is GAGVSQSPSNKVTEKGKDVELRCDPISGHTALYWYRQSLGQGLEFLIYFQGNSAPDKSGLPSDRFSAERTGGSVSTLTIQRTQQEDSAVYLCASSRLAGYNEQFFGPGTRLTVL.